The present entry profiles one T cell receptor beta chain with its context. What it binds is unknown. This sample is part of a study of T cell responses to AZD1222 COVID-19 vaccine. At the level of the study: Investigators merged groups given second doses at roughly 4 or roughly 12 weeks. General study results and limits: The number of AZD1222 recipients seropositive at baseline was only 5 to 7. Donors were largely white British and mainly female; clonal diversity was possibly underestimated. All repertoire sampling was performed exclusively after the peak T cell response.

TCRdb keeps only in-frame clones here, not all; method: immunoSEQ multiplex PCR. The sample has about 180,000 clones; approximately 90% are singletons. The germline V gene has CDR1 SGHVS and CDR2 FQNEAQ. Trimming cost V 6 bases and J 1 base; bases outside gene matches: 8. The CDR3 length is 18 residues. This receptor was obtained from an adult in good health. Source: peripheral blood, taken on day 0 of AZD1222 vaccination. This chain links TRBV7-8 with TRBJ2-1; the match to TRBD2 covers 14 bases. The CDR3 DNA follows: TGTGCCAGCAGTCGTTCCGGGACTAGCGGGAGTTCCTACAATGAGCAGTTCTTC. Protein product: CASSRSGTSGSSYNEQFF.